Listed below are T cell receptor beta chains from one sample, sequenced in a study of T cell responses to AZD1222 COVID-19 vaccine. Only in-frame clones appear in the TCRdb table, and some are missing; sequencing was by immunoSEQ multiplex PCR. The sample has about 180,000 clones; around nine tenths are singletons. This material consisted of peripheral blood, taken on day 0 of AZD1222 vaccination. All receptors come from an adult in good health. Both conserved end residues are part of each CDR3. The D gene is left open where the match is weak. Only part of the rows carry a size: once, few, many, or a class if the clone is expanded.

>-|TRBV18|TRBJ2-6|-
TGTGCCAGCTCACCACTGGCAGGTTCTCCCTCTGGGGCCAACGTCCTGACTTTC
CASSPLAGSPSGANVLTF
>TRBD1|TRBV3-1/TRBV3-2|TRBJ1-6|-
TGTGCCAGCAGCCATCGGACAGGAGGTAATTCACCCCTCCACTTT
CASSHRTGGNSPLHF
>-|TRBV19|TRBJ1-2|-
TGTGCCAGTAGTATCGATCCAGGGAACTATGGCTACACCTTC
CASSIDPGNYGYTF
>-|TRBV29-1|TRBJ2-1|-
TGCAGCGTCCCCAGAACCTACAATGAGCAGTTCTTC
CSVPRTYNEQFF
>TRBD1|TRBV25-1|TRBJ2-2|-
TGTGCCAGCAGTGTTGACAGGGGGCCCACCGGGGAGCTGTTTTTT
CASSVDRGPTGELFF
>-|TRBV5-4|TRBJ2-7|-
TGTGCCAGCAGCTTGGAGGTGCGGCCCTACGAGCAGTACTTC
CASSLEVRPYEQYF
>-|TRBV3-1/TRBV3-2|TRBJ1-1|-
TGTGCCAGCAGCCAAGTTCTCCGTGGAATGAACACTGAAGCTTTCTTT
CASSQVLRGMNTEAFF
>-|TRBV3-1/TRBV3-2|TRBJ1-2|-
TGTGCCAGCAGCCCGGAGGGCTCCTATGGCTACACCTTC
CASSPEGSYGYTF
>TRBD2|TRBV7-7|TRBJ2-2|-
TGTGCCAGCAGCCCCCTCGCGGGAGGGCCGAGCACCGGGGAGCTGTTTTTT
CASSPLAGGPSTGELFF
>TRBD1|TRBV14|TRBJ2-7|-
TGTGCCAGCAGCCCCTGGACAGGGTGGTACGAGCAGTACTTC
CASSPWTGWYEQYF
>TRBD1|TRBV18|TRBJ2-5|-
TGTGCCAGCTCACCAATCGACAGGGCGGCAGAGACCCAGTACTTC
CASSPIDRAAETQYF
>-|TRBV4-2|TRBJ2-3|once
TGTGCCAGCAGCCAAGAAGATGGACTGAGCACAGATACGCAGTATTTT
CASSQEDGLSTDTQYF
>TRBD2|TRBV2|TRBJ2-7|once
TGTGCCACCTCTAGCGGCTCCTACGAGCAGTACTTC
CATSSGSYEQYF
>-|TRBV11-2|TRBJ1-4|-
TGTGCCAGCAGCTTAGTGGTGAATGAAAAACTGTTTTTT
CASSLVVNEKLFF
>-|TRBV27|TRBJ1-6|-
TGTGCCAGCAGTTTATTCCAGGGTTCAGTCTTTGGTTCACCCCTCCACTTT
CASSLFQGSVFGSPLHF
>TRBD2|TRBV7-6|TRBJ2-1|-
TGTGCCAGCAGCTCCCGAGGGAGGAGCGGGAGCTCCTACAATGAGCAGTTCTTC
CASSSRGRSGSSYNEQFF
>TRBD1|TRBV5-1|TRBJ2-4|-
TGCGCCAGCAGCTCCCCAGGGGGCCAAAACATTCAGTACTTC
CASSSPGGQNIQYF
>-|TRBV6-5|TRBJ1-1|few
TGTGCCAGCACCTCGGAGGGGGTCCAAAGGGGTGAAGCTTTCTTT
CASTSEGVQRGEAFF
>-|TRBV7-9|TRBJ1-6|-
TGTGCCAGCAGCTTAGGTTGGAATTCACCCCTCCACTTT
CASSLGWNSPLHF
>-|TRBV9|TRBJ2-1|-
TGTGCCAGCAGCGCACGTTTGGAGGGAAACAATGAGCAGTTCTTC
CASSARLEGNNEQFF
>TRBD2|TRBV9|TRBJ2-3|-
TGTGCCAGCAGCTTGGCGCTAGCGGGGAACACAGATACGCAGTATTTT
CASSLALAGNTDTQYF
>-|TRBV6-5|TRBJ1-1|-
TGTGCCAGCAGTTATGAGAAGATGGGAAACACTGAAGCTTTCTTT
CASSYEKMGNTEAFF
>-|TRBV7-2|TRBJ2-5|-
TGTGCCAGCAGCTTAGCGCGGATTTTGGGGGAGACCCAGTACTTC
CASSLARILGETQYF
>TRBD2|TRBV11-2|TRBJ2-1|-
TGTGCCAGCAGCATGGGGCGTCTAGCGGGAGAAGATGAGCAGTTCTTC
CASSMGRLAGEDEQFF
>-|TRBV24-1|TRBJ2-5|-
TGTGCCACCAGTGACCCCCTAGGGCAGGGGGAGACCCAGTACTTC
CATSDPLGQGETQYF
>-|TRBV15|TRBJ2-7|-
TGTGCCACCAGCAGAGGCGCGGGTTACGAGCAGTACTTC
CATSRGAGYEQYF
>-|TRBV4-1|TRBJ1-2|-
TGCGCCAGCAGCCAAGATCGGGGGGGCGGCTACACCTTC
CASSQDRGGGYTF
>TRBD1|TRBV5-1|TRBJ1-4|-
TGCGCCAGCAGCAACCGGGACAGCCTAGATGAAAAACTGTTTTTT
CASSNRDSLDEKLFF
>-|TRBV7-6|TRBJ1-5|-
TGTGCCAGCAGCTTACAGGCAGGGGTTAGCAATCAGCCCCAGCATTTT
CASSLQAGVSNQPQHF
>-|TRBV2|TRBJ2-1|-
TGTGCCAGCAGTGAAATGGCTGGTGAGCAGTTCTTC
CASSEMAGEQFF
>TRBD1|TRBV19|TRBJ2-7|-
TGTGCCAGTAGTATCCTAGGCTGGGACAGGCTGGACGAGCAGTACTTC
CASSILGWDRLDEQYF
>-|TRBV6-1|TRBJ2-1|-
TGTGCCAGCAGTGAATCTATGTCTGCCTACAATGAGCAGTTCTTC
CASSESMSAYNEQFF
>-|TRBV9|TRBJ1-2|once
TGTGCCAGCAGCGTAGGGACCGTTGGGGCCTATGGCTACACCTTC
CASSVGTVGAYGYTF
>TRBD1|TRBV30|TRBJ1-4|-
TGTGCCTGGAGTGTACGGGCCCGGACAGGGCGGGAAAAACTGTTTTTT
CAWSVRARTGREKLFF
>-|TRBV27|TRBJ1-1|-
TGTGCCAGCAGTTTATTCCATGCGACCCCTCATGAAGCTTTCTTT
CASSLFHATPHEAFF
>TRBD2|TRBV7-8|TRBJ2-7|-
TGTGCCAGCAGCTTAGTCGGGGGGTCGAGCTCCTACGAGCAGTACTTC
CASSLVGGSSSYEQYF
>-|TRBV27|TRBJ2-1|-
TGTGCCAGCAGTTTAACGGCGGGAAAACGGAATGAGCAGTTCTTC
CASSLTAGKRNEQFF
>TRBD1|TRBV29-1|TRBJ1-1|-
TGCAGTGTTCTAGGGGGCGACATGAACACTGAAGCTTTCTTT
CSVLGGDMNTEAFF
>-|TRBV6-5|TRBJ2-7|-
TGTGCCAGCAGTCCCGTATGGGTACCTTACGAGCAGTACTTC
CASSPVWVPYEQYF
>-|TRBV5-1|TRBJ1-4|-
TGCGCCAGCAGCTTGGGGCAGCCCTCTGCAACTAATGAAAAACTGTTTTTT
CASSLGQPSATNEKLFF
>-|TRBV12-3/TRBV12-4|TRBJ2-1|-
TGTGCCAGCAGTTTAGAGGCAGGCAATGAGCAGTTCTTC
CASSLEAGNEQFF